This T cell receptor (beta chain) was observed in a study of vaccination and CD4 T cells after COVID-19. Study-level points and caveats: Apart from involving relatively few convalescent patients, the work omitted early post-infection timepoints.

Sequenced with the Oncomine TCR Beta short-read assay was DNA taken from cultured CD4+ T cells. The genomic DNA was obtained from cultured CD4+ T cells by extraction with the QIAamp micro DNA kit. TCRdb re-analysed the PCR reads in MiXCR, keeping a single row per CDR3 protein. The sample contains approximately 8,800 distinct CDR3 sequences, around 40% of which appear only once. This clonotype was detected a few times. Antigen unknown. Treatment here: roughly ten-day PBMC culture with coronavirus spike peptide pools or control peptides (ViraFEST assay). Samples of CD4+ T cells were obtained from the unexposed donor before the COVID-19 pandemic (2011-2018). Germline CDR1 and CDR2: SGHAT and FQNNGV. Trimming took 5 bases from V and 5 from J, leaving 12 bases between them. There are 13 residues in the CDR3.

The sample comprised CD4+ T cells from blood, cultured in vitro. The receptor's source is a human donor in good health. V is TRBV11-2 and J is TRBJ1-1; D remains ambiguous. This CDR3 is CASSPVRGTEAFF. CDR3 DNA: TGTGCCAGCAGCCCCGTTAGAGGGACTGAAGCTTTCTTT. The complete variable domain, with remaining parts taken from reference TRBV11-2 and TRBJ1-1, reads EAGVAQSPRYKIIEKRQSVAFWCNPISGHATLYWYQQILGQGPKLLIQFQNNGVVDDSQLPKDRFSAERLKGVDSTLKIQPAKLEDSAVYLCASSPVRGTEAFFGQGTRLTVV.